This TCR beta chain stems from a study of shared clonotypes between healthy human individuals. Produced via immunoSEQ multiplex PCR; TCRdb's table is partial and in-frame only. The sample consists of 600,000 or so clones, around 95% of them appearing once. Naivety among CD8 cells was defined by CD45RO negativity and positive CCR7 selection, thereby excluding terminally differentiated effector memory CD45RA+ cells. V was clipped by 10 bases and J by 8 bases; unmatched bases: 11. CDR1 MNHEY and CDR2 SMNVEV come from the germline V gene (reference sequence). This CDR3 has 14 amino acids. This chain connects TRBV27 to TRBJ2-1, with 10 positions matching TRBD1. The receptor's source is a woman aged 30 to 39 in good health. The sequencing sample was made of naive CD8+ T cells sorted from blood. Here the CDR3 reads CATTPGQGFHEQFF. In DNA form, the CDR3 reads TGTGCCACCACTCCGGGACAGGGGTTCCATGAGCAGTTCTTC.